This T cell receptor beta chain comes out of a study of PD-1 blockade in classical Hodgkin lymphoma. General study findings and limits: In newly diagnosed patients, baseline TCR diversity was reportedly below that of healthy donors.

Measured with immunoSEQ multiplex PCR; TCRdb has only the in-frame clones, and not every one. Among about 43,000 clones listed, around 76% were seen once. To note about this clone: What it binds is unknown.

In every patient, relapse followed autologous stem cell transplantation, while exposure to brentuximab vedotin differed. Germline CDR1 and CDR2: LGHNA and YSLEER. Trimming cost V 3 bases and J 0 bases, with 15 bases left between them. This CDR3 is built from 17 residues. The sequence was obtained from a human donor with classical Hodgkin lymphoma. This chain connects TRBV4-3 to TRBJ1-3; tentative D call: TRBD1 (5 bases). Sample: peripheral blood mononuclear cells (PBMCs), taken before the second cycle of nivolumab. CDR3 region: CASSHTRGSYSGNTIYF. CDR3 nucleotides: TGCGCCAGCAGCCATACACGGGGGAGCTACTCTGGAAACACCATATATTTT.